This TCR beta chain was retrieved from a study of cytotoxic CD8 clonotypes in ibrutinib-treated CLL. About the study: Within the patient group, roughly 11 were relapsed/refractory and roughly 15 treatment-naive, and some 17 were IGHV unmutated. Overall, some 25 responses were partial and 2 complete; following median about 69 months, roughly 14 patients stayed remitted and around twelve progressed.

Study-wide results and limits: Baseline values of clonality outstripped age-matched healthy donors and followed circulating CD8+ T-cell counts.

About 2.2 micrograms of genomic DNA (from cryopreserved PBMCs) were used for TCR beta libraries. A word on this clone: Its antigen remains unknown.

V lost 0 bases to trimming and J lost 0 bases, with 7 bases between them. Germline CDR1 and CDR2: SGHNT and YYREEE (reference sequence). CDR3 length: 14 amino acids. Clones were sequenced by immunoSEQ multiplex PCR, and TCRdb holds only the in-frame ones, with some missing. This sample yields fewer than 50,000 clones, of which approximately 53% are seen a single time; 32% belongs to the top ten. The J gene is TRBJ2-7, the V gene TRBV5-4; no definite D call. This TCR derives from a human donor with chronic lymphocytic leukemia. The starting material was PBMCs, obtained after 12 months of ibrutinib treatment. Here the CDR3 reads CASSLEATSYEQYF. The CDR3 DNA follows: TGTGCCAGCAGCTTGGAGGCCACCTCCTACGAGCAGTACTTC. Using reference TRBV5-4 and TRBJ2-7 for the parts outside the CDR3, the full variable domain is ETGVTQSPTHLIKTRGQQVTLRCSSQSGHNTVSWYQQALGQGPQFIFQYYREEENGRGNFPPRFSGLQFPNYSSELNVNALELDDSALYLCASSLEATSYEQYFGPGTRLTVT.